These 26 T cell receptor beta chains were all obtained from the same sample, sequenced in a study of blood T cell repertoires in COVID-19 (dated by TCRdb to about 2020). Library creation used the immunoSEQ multiplex PCR assay. Held by TCRdb, this immuneACCESS table contains in-frame sequences only and omits some clones. Under half of the omission traces to an unresolved V gene where checked; the cause of the rest is unknown. This sample comprises 130,000 to 150,000 clones, about 80% of them detected only once. The ten largest make up roughly 4.4% of the sample. The sample comprised peripheral blood. The receptors stem from a human donor in a cohort sampled during active COVID-19.

The genes are TRBV6-5 and TRBJ2-7; 7 bases agree with TRBD2. The CDR3 is 14 residues long. Germline CDR1 is MNHEY and CDR2 is SVGAGI. The V segment lost 2 bases and the J segment 4 bases; nucleotides outside the gene matches: 5. The CDR3 coding sequence is TGTGCCAGCAGTTACGGTGGGGGGGTGTACGAGCAGTACTTC. This gives the protein CASSYGGGVYEQYF.

CDR3 DNA: TGTGCCAGCAGTGTTCCAGGGGGACTAGACGAGCAGTACTTC. Amino acids: CASSVPGGLDEQYF. V usage is TRBV25-1 and J usage is TRBJ2-7, with D tentatively TRBD2 (8 bases). Trimming pared 4 bases from V and 5 bases from J, leaving 15 bases between. The germline V gene has CDR1 MGHDK and CDR2 SYGVNS. The CDR3 totals 14 residues.

This clone was counted once. The rearrangement joins TRBV28 to TRBJ2-7; 11 bases are shared with TRBD1. The V and J ends lost 6 bases and 5 bases, in that order; junction bases with no gene match: 3. CDR3 size: 13 residues. In germline, CDR1 is MDHEN, CDR2 SYDVKM. CDR3 sequence reads: CASRGQGENEQYF. The DNA of the CDR3 is TGTGCCAGCAGGGGACAGGGGGAGAACGAGCAGTACTTC.

The chain has TRBV5-1 and TRBJ2-3; 9 bases map to TRBD2. The CDR3 sequence is 16 residues long. The J segment lost 2 bases and the V segment lost 1 base, leaving 5 bases of the junction unmatched. Germline CDR1 and CDR2: SGHRS and YFSETQ. The CDR3 bases are TGCGCCAGCAGCTTGTCAGCGGGAGGAGACACAGATACGCAGTATTTT. Encoded protein: CASSLSAGGDTDTQYF. The complete variable domain, with remaining parts taken from reference TRBV5-1 and TRBJ2-3, reads KAGVTQTPRYLIKTRGQQVTLSCSPISGHRSVSWYQQTPGQGLQFLFEYFSETQRNKGNFPGRFSGRQFSNSRSEMNVSTLELGDSALYLCASSLSAGGDTDTQYFGPGTRLTVL.

The chain is built from TRBV20-1 and TRBJ2-7, with 12 bases aligning to TRBD1. The germline CDR1 and CDR2 sequences are DFQATT and SNEGSKA (reference sequence). This CDR3 is 16 amino acids long. V gave up 3 bases and J gave up 5 bases; unmatched junction bases: 11. CDR3 region: CSASGTGGVISHEQYF. The DNA for the CDR3 is TGCAGTGCTAGTGGGACAGGGGGCGTGATTTCCCACGAGCAGTACTTC.

The J gene is TRBJ2-2, the V gene TRBV10-3; TRBD1 agrees at 7 bases. V lost 7 bases and J lost 1; bases outside the gene matches: 3. The CDR3 has 14 residues. Germline CDR1 ENHRY, CDR2 SYGVKD. CDR3 region: CAIMNRGNTGELFF. The CDR3 nucleotides read TGTGCCATCATGAACAGGGGGAACACCGGGGAGCTGTTTTTT.

The chain has TRBV12-3 or TRBV12-4 and TRBJ1-1; 8 nucleotides agree with TRBD1. The ends lost 6 bases at V and 7 bases at J; junction bases unmatched: 4. The CDR3 is made up of 12 amino acids. The CDR3 region is CASSLTGDEAFF. The CDR3 coding sequence is TGTGCCAGCAGCCTGACAGGGGATGAAGCTTTCTTT.

CDR3 loop: CASSLAGADTQYF. The CDR3 bases are TGTGCCAGCAGCTTAGCGGGAGCAGATACGCAGTATTTT. The V and J genes are TRBV7-2 and TRBJ2-3; D might be TRBD2 (5 bases). This CDR3 has 13 amino acids. V was pared by 0 bases and J by 4 bases, with 5 bases between. Germline values: CDR1 SGHTA, CDR2 FQGNSA.

This clone was recorded a few times. This chain joins TRBV5-1 and TRBJ1-3; 8 nucleotides align to TRBD1. With 0 bases clipped from V and 0 bases from J, the junction kept 2 bases outside the gene matches. Germline V CDR1 and CDR2: SGHRS, YFSETQ. This CDR3 is 16 amino acids long. This CDR3 reads CASSLDTGGSGNTIYF. The CDR3 region has the DNA TGCGCCAGCAGCTTGGATACAGGGGGCTCTGGAAACACCATATATTTT.

This chain joins TRBV5-1 and TRBJ1-2, with a tentative D call TRBD1 (6 bases). This CDR3 region has 16 residues. The V gene's germline CDR1 is SGHRS and CDR2 YFSETQ. Trimming removed 0 bases at V and 1 base at J, with 13 bases between. The CDR3 coding sequence is TGCGCCAGCAGCTTGGCAAAGGACAGAAATAACTATGGCTACACCTTC. Translating it yields CASSLAKDRNNYGYTF.

The chain joins TRBV20-1 to TRBJ1-3, with 9 bases aligning to TRBD1. Looked up from germline, CDR1 is DFQATT and CDR2 is SNEGSKA (reference sequence). This CDR3 is 16 amino acids long. V was clipped by 3 bases and J by 3 bases; unmatched bases: 9. The CDR3 DNA reads TGCAGTGCTAGTGTGGGACAGGGTGATCTTGGAAACACCATATATTTT. Translated, it gives CSASVGQGDLGNTIYF.

This rearrangement joins TRBV4-1 to TRBJ2-1; D is possibly TRBD1 (5 bases). The V and J ends lost 3 bases and 6 bases respectively, with 9 bases between them. The length of the CDR3 is 13 residues. The germline V gene encodes CDR1 MGHRA and CDR2 YSYEKL. In DNA, the CDR3 is TGCGCCAGCAGCCAGCCGCAGGGCAATGAGCAGTTCTTC. Its translation: CASSQPQGNEQFF.

Worth noting for this clone: Its ends do not fully match the called genes, so a read error is possible. The rearrangement joins TRBV19 to TRBJ2-1; 7 bases are shared with TRBD1. CDR3 length: 12 residues. CDR1 is LNHDA, CDR2 SQIVND, per germline (reference sequence). The DNA of the CDR3 is TGTGCCAGTAGTACGACAGGGTGGAACCACGTCTTC. Its translation is CASSTTGWNHVF.

Of note for this clone: At the DNA level, this CDR3 is encoded by other sequences in the same sample as well. The rearrangement joins TRBV2 to TRBJ1-1; unclear D gene. Per germline, CDR1 SNHLY and CDR2 FYNNEI. The CDR3 spans 13 residues. Trimming removed 7 bases from V and 2 bases from J, with 11 bases in between. Written as DNA, the CDR3 is TGTGCCAGCATTCCTGACACAAACACTGAAGCTTTCTTT. Translating gives CASIPDTNTEAFF. The whole variable domain, remainder taken from reference TRBV2 and TRBJ1-1, is EPEVTQTPSHQVTQMGQEVILRCVPISNHLYFYWYRQILGQKVEFLVSFYNNEISEKSEIFDDQFSVERPDGSNFTLKIRSTKLEDSAMYFCASIPDTNTEAFFGQGTRLTVV.

This clone was recorded once. The chain combines TRBV5-4 with TRBJ2-3; TRBD2 might be the D (5 bases). The germline V and J ends were trimmed by 3 bases and 3 bases, with 11 bases remaining between them. The CDR3 contains 14 residues. Looked up from germline, CDR1 is SGHNT and CDR2 is YYREEE (reference sequence). CDR3 DNA sequence: TGTGCCAGCAGCTCCGCGGACTTTACAGATACGCAGTATTTT. Translation gives CASSSADFTDTQYF.

This clone was counted once. The chain employs TRBV3-1 (or the pseudogene TRBV3-2) and TRBJ2-7; 7 bases fit TRBD2. The CDR3 runs to 18 residues. V trimming: 4 bases; J trimming: 6 bases; junction bases outside the gene matches: 21. Germline loops: CDR1 LGHDT, CDR2 YNNKEL (reference sequence). This CDR3 is CASSRVPAVGGGAIEQYF. CDR3 in DNA: TGTGCCAGCAGCCGAGTCCCGGCTGTAGGCGGGGGAGCGATCGAGCAGTACTTC.

The chain is built from TRBV12-3 or TRBV12-4 and TRBJ2-7, with 8 bases lining up with TRBD2. The CDR3 totals 13 residues. The V segment lost 5 bases and the J segment 6 bases; nucleotides outside the gene matches: 6. CDR3 sequence reads: CASSAPGGGEQYF. CDR3 DNA sequence: TGTGCCAGCAGTGCGCCGGGAGGGGGCGAGCAGTACTTC.

The rearrangement uses TRBV10-1 and TRBJ1-5, with 11 bases fitting TRBD1. Germline V gives CDR1 WNHNN, CDR2 SYGVQD (reference sequence). V trimming: 2 bases; J trimming: 4 bases; junction bases outside the gene matches: 1. CDR3 length: 15 amino acids. This CDR3 reads CASSEGTGGNQPQHF. The CDR3 region has the DNA TGCGCCAGCAGTGAGGGGACAGGGGGAAATCAGCCCCAGCATTTT.

The chain combines TRBV3-1 (or the pseudogene TRBV3-2) with TRBJ2-7, with a weak D call TRBD1 (6 bases). Germline loops: CDR1 LGHDT, CDR2 YNNKEL (reference sequence). CDR3 length: 13 residues. With 1 base removed from V and 7 bases from J, the gap between germline ends came to 11 bases. CDR3 bases: TGTGCCAGCAGCCAAGGAAGAGACAGGGAGCAGTACGTC. Translation gives CASSQGRDREQYV.

The chain recombines TRBV5-1 with TRBJ2-2, with TRBD2 as a possible D gene (6 bases). Germline assignment: CDR1 SGHRS and CDR2 YFSETQ. The CDR3 has 14 residues. V was pared by 4 bases and J by 7 bases, with 14 bases between. DNA for the CDR3: TGCGCCAGCAGCCCTCGGACCGGGGGCGGGGAGCTGTTTTTT. This sequence encodes CASSPRTGGGELFF.

This chain joins TRBV4-1 and TRBJ1-4; 8 bases are a match to TRBD1. Germline V gene data show CDR1 as MGHRA and CDR2 as YSYEKL. This CDR3 spans 16 amino acids. V shed 4 bases, J shed 5 bases, and the junction held 9 bases outside the gene matches. CDR3 bases: TGCGCCAGCAGCCTTGGACAGGGTGTTGGAAATGAAAAACTGTTTTTT. Translating gives CASSLGQGVGNEKLFF.

This clone has at least ten counts. CDR3 coding DNA: TGTGCCAGCAGAATGCGGACAGCCGGGTCCCTCCACTTT. It translates to CASRMRTAGSLHF. This sequence joins TRBV28 and TRBJ1-6; possible D gene TRBD1, 6 bases. Between the trimmed V and J ends, which lost 6 bases and 14 bases, there was a span of 17 bases. Germline V gene lookup returns CDR1 MDHEN and CDR2 SYDVKM. This CDR3 is built from 13 residues.

V is TRBV6-5 and J is TRBJ2-3; a possible D gene is TRBD1 (5 bases). CDR1 and CDR2 (germline): MNHEY, SVGAGI. Trimming cost V 8 bases and J 0 bases, with 15 bases left between them. The CDR3 runs to 15 residues. The CDR3 DNA is TGTGCCAGCTTCGCAGGGCCTTATAGCACAGATACGCAGTATTTT. Translated, it gives CASFAGPYSTDTQYF.

V gene TRBV28 combines with J gene TRBJ2-1; tentative D call: TRBD2 (6 bases). CDR3 length equals 12 residues. Germline CDR1 is MDHEN and CDR2 is SYDVKM. The V end was cut by 5 bases, the J end by 6 bases, with 8 bases between. The CDR3 DNA follows: TGTGCCAGCAGTAGACTAGGCAATGAGCAGTTCTTC. Translation: CASSRLGNEQFF.

A note on this clone: At one end the junction does not follow the germline gene, possibly because of a read error. The rearrangement joins TRBV6-1 to TRBJ1-1; D may be TRBD1 (5 bases). The length of the CDR3 is 16 residues. Germline values: CDR1 MNHNS, CDR2 SASEGT. CDR3 nucleotide sequence: TGTGCCGGCAGTGAGTTAAGAAGGGGTTCGAACACTGAAGCTTTCTTT. This codes for CAGSELRRGSNTEAFF.

The rearrangement joins TRBV7-2 to TRBJ2-1; TRBD2 aligns across 7 bases. The CDR3 is 16 amino acids. V dropped 1 base and J dropped 8; count of bases not matched to a gene: 11. In germline, CDR1 is SGHTA, CDR2 FQGNSA. The CDR3 reads CASSLGSSGALYEQFF. CDR3 coding DNA: TGTGCCAGCAGCTTAGGATCCAGCGGGGCCCTCTATGAGCAGTTCTTC. The full variable domain, completed using reference TRBV7-2 and TRBJ2-1, is GAGVSQSPSNKVTEKGKDVELRCDPISGHTALYWYRQSLGQGLEFLIYFQGNSAPDKSGLPSDRFSAERTGGSVSTLTIQRTQQEDSAVYLCASSLGSSGALYEQFFGPGTRLTVL.